The 6 T cell receptor beta chains below come from one sample, sequenced in a study of blood T cell repertoires in COVID-19 (TCRdb year 2020). The library relied on the immunoSEQ multiplex PCR assay. TCRdb carries this immuneACCESS record with in-frame sequences only. Its versions omit some clonotypes, under half of them owing to an unresolved V gene in the studies checked, with the rest unexplained. This sample comprises 180,000 or so clones, around four fifths of them detected only once. Roughly 13% of the sample comes from the top ten. Specimen: PBMCs or T cells enriched from blood (not recorded which). These TCRs come from a woman aged 60-75 years who had recovered from COVID-19.

The chain couples TRBV12-3 or TRBV12-4 to TRBJ1-1, with 8 bases fitting TRBD1. Trimming cost V 6 bases and J 7 bases; bases outside gene matches: 4. CDR3 size: 12 residues. CDR3 bases: TGTGCCAGCAGACCCGACAGGGGTGAAGCTTTCTTT. It specifies CASRPDRGEAFF.

This sequence joins TRBV12-3 or TRBV12-4 and TRBJ1-1, with D unresolved. Trimming left V 5 bases short and J 3 bases short, with 7 bases between. The CDR3 covers 12 residues. The CDR3 protein is CASSLPDTEAFF. The CDR3 DNA reads as TGTGCCAGCAGTCTACCGGACACTGAAGCTTTCTTT.

The rearrangement links TRBV10-1 to TRBJ1-6, with D maybe TRBD1 (6 bases). Germline lookup yields CDR1 WNHNN and CDR2 SYGVQD (reference sequence). Deletions cut 4 bases from V and 13 bases from J, with 17 bases between. CDR3 length: 14 amino acids. For the CDR3, the DNA is TGCGCCAGCAGTGTACAGGGAGGGGTGGAGCCCCTCCACTTT. It is translated as CASSVQGGVEPLHF.

This clone has a handful of counts. This sequence joins TRBV5-1 and TRBJ2-2; 7 positions match TRBD2. After removal of 2 bases from V and 6 bases from J, the junction contained 7 bases not matched to a gene. CDR3 length: 15 residues. The V gene's germline CDR1 is SGHRS and CDR2 YFSETQ. The CDR3 loop is CASSLSTSSAGELFF. The DNA for the CDR3 is TGCGCCAGCAGCTTATCGACTAGCTCCGCCGGGGAGCTGTTTTTT.

To note about this clone: One end of the junction varies from germline; a read error may be responsible. This chain uses TRBV2 with TRBJ1-1; TRBD1 matches 7 bases. CDR3 size: 14 residues. The germline CDR1 and CDR2 sequences are SNHLY and FYNNEI. CDR3 DNA: TGTGTCAGCAGGGACAGAGGGGGGAACACTGAAGCTTTCTTT. It encodes CVSRDRGGNTEAFF.

This clone was seen a single time. V usage is TRBV27 and J usage is TRBJ2-3; D ambiguous. The length of the CDR3 is 14 residues. CDR1 and CDR2 from the germline V gene are MNHEY and SMNVEV (reference sequence). Trimming pared 5 bases from V and 5 bases from J, leaving 14 bases between. CDR3 amino acids: CASSLTRKLDTQYF. CDR3 DNA sequence: TGTGCCAGCAGTCTTACACGAAAATTAGATACGCAGTATTTT.